This is a list of T cell receptor beta chains from one sample in a study of vaccination and CD4 T cells after COVID-19. Via MiXCR, TCRdb re-called the PCR reads, giving one row per CDR3 protein. The table has around 28,000 distinct CDR3 sequences, 45% to 60% seen once; the top ten hold roughly 5%. The starting material was CD4+ T cells from blood, obtained about 7 months after SARS-CoV-2 vaccination. The origin of the receptors is a human donor who had recovered from COVID-19. Each CDR3 is given with its conserved first and last residue. The D gene is left open where the match is weak. The size entry is marked missing in some rows and otherwise reads once, few, many or a size class.

clone_size j_call v_call d_call cdr3_nt cdr3_aa
. TRBJ2-5 TRBV7-3 . TGTGCCAGCAGCGTAGGGGGGTCGGAGACCCAGTACTTC CASSVGGSETQYF
. TRBJ1-2 TRBV20-1 TRBD1 TGCAGTGCTAGAGCCGGGACAGGATCCCTGCCTGGCTACACCTTC CSARAGTGSLPGYTF
. TRBJ2-7 TRBV11-3 . TGTGCCAGCAGCAACTGGACGGCGCCCTACGAGCAGTACTTC CASSNWTAPYEQYF
medium-sized TRBJ2-3 TRBV20-1 . TGCAGGTGTTCAGCACTTCGCACAGATACGCAGTATTTT CRCSALRTDTQYF
few TRBJ2-3 TRBV6-5 . TGTGCCAGCAGTTACTCTAGCGGCACAGATACGCAGTATTTT CASSYSSGTDTQYF
. TRBJ1-2 TRBV6-5 . TGTGCCAGCAGTTACGGAGGATCAAACTATGGCTACACCTTC CASSYGGSNYGYTF
few TRBJ2-1 TRBV28 . TGTGCCAGCTCAGAAGGGCTTTCCTCCTACAATGAGCAGTTCTTC CASSEGLSSYNEQFF
few TRBJ2-3 TRBV28 TRBD2 TGTGCCAGCAGCATCAGCGGGAGAGTCACAGATACGCAGTATTTT CASSISGRVTDTQYF
. TRBJ2-2 TRBV20-1 . TGCAGTGCTAACCGAGAGCTAGGGGGGGACACCCGGGGAGCTGTTTTT CSANRELGGDTRGAVF
once TRBJ2-3 TRBV19 . TGTGCCAGTAGTCTAGTGACAGACCCCACAGATACGCAGTATTTT CASSLVTDPTDTQYF
. TRBJ2-7 TRBV4-2 . TGTGCCAGCAGCCCAAACCGGGACACCCACGAGCAGTACTTC CASSPNRDTHEQYF
. TRBJ1-5 TRBV6-2/TRBV6-3 . TGTGCCAGCGTTACCGGTAGCAATCAGCCCCAGCATTTT CASVTGSNQPQHF
. TRBJ2-5 TRBV4-1 TRBD2 TGCGCCAGCAGCCACTTAGGCGGGGGAAAAGAGACCCAGTACTTC CASSHLGGGKETQYF
once TRBJ2-2 TRBV28 TRBD1 TGTGCCAGCAGTTTATGGGGACAGGTCGGCGCCGGGGAGCTGTTTTTT CASSLWGQVGAGELFF
few TRBJ2-7 TRBV4-2 . TGTGCCAGCAGCCAAGAGTACAGCGAGCCCTCCTACGAGCAGTACTTC CASSQEYSEPSYEQYF
. TRBJ2-7 TRBV6-1 . TGTGCCAGCAGTGATTGGAGGAACTCCTACGAGCAGTACTTC CASSDWRNSYEQYF